This T cell receptor (beta chain) was found in a study of blood T cells in healthy people across ages. Study-level results: Naive CD4+ cells and diversity were both higher in long-lived donors than in aged donors.

With respect to this clonotype: The antigen remains unidentified.

Trimming removed 0 bases from V and 4 bases from J, with 15 bases in between. The CDR3 totals 16 residues. CDR1 MNHEY and CDR2 SVGEGT come from the germline V gene. The authors ran a second PCR of 7 to 11 cycles using a sample-barcoded 5' primer and a J-beta primer mix. Every sample gave at least 2.5 million paired-end reads containing CDR3. TCRdb itself ran the 5' RACE reads through MiXCR, one entry per CDR3 protein. The profile shows roughly 680,000 distinct CDR3 sequences, about 21% of them singletons. This clonotype originated in a man aged 65 to 79 in good health. The rearrangement joins TRBV6-2 or TRBV6-3 to TRBJ1-2; D is unclear. Sequences were obtained from blood. The CDR3 loop reads CASSYSTFPETYGYTF. As DNA, the CDR3 is TGTGCCAGCAGTTACTCGACCTTCCCAGAAACCTATGGCTACACCTTC.